This T cell receptor (beta chain) was sequenced in a study of T cells after posttransplantation cyclophosphamide. Germline V gives CDR1 SGHNT, CDR2 YYREEE (reference sequence). The CDR3 covers 15 residues. V gave up 2 bases and J gave up 7 bases; unmatched junction bases: 9. Clones were read by immunoSEQ multiplex PCR, and TCRdb kept only the in-frame ones, dropping some. This sample has some 7,000 clones, with 92% found just once. Regarding this clone: Its antigen is as yet unknown.

The study, taken as a whole, reports: Later blood repertoires were often dominated by clones from the donor CD8+ memory compartment. Blood and skin or GI T cell repertoires showed limited TRB overlap. TRB clonality was highly associated with recipient CMV seropositivity and reactivation.

Cyclophosphamide on days +3 and +4 followed busulfan-fludarabine conditioning and a marrow graft. The chain combines TRBV5-4 with TRBJ2-1; 7 nucleotides line up with TRBD2. Source: PBMCs, taken 1404 days after allogeneic stem cell transplant with posttransplant cyclophosphamide. This receptor was taken from a female patient aged 50-59 years who received an allogeneic stem cell transplant from a related donor, was CMV-positive, and had no GVHD. Some T cells may be provided by the graft donor. The CDR3 here is CASSLLLRELNEQFF. In DNA form, the CDR3 reads TGTGCCAGCAGCTTATTGTTGCGGGAGCTTAATGAGCAGTTCTTC.